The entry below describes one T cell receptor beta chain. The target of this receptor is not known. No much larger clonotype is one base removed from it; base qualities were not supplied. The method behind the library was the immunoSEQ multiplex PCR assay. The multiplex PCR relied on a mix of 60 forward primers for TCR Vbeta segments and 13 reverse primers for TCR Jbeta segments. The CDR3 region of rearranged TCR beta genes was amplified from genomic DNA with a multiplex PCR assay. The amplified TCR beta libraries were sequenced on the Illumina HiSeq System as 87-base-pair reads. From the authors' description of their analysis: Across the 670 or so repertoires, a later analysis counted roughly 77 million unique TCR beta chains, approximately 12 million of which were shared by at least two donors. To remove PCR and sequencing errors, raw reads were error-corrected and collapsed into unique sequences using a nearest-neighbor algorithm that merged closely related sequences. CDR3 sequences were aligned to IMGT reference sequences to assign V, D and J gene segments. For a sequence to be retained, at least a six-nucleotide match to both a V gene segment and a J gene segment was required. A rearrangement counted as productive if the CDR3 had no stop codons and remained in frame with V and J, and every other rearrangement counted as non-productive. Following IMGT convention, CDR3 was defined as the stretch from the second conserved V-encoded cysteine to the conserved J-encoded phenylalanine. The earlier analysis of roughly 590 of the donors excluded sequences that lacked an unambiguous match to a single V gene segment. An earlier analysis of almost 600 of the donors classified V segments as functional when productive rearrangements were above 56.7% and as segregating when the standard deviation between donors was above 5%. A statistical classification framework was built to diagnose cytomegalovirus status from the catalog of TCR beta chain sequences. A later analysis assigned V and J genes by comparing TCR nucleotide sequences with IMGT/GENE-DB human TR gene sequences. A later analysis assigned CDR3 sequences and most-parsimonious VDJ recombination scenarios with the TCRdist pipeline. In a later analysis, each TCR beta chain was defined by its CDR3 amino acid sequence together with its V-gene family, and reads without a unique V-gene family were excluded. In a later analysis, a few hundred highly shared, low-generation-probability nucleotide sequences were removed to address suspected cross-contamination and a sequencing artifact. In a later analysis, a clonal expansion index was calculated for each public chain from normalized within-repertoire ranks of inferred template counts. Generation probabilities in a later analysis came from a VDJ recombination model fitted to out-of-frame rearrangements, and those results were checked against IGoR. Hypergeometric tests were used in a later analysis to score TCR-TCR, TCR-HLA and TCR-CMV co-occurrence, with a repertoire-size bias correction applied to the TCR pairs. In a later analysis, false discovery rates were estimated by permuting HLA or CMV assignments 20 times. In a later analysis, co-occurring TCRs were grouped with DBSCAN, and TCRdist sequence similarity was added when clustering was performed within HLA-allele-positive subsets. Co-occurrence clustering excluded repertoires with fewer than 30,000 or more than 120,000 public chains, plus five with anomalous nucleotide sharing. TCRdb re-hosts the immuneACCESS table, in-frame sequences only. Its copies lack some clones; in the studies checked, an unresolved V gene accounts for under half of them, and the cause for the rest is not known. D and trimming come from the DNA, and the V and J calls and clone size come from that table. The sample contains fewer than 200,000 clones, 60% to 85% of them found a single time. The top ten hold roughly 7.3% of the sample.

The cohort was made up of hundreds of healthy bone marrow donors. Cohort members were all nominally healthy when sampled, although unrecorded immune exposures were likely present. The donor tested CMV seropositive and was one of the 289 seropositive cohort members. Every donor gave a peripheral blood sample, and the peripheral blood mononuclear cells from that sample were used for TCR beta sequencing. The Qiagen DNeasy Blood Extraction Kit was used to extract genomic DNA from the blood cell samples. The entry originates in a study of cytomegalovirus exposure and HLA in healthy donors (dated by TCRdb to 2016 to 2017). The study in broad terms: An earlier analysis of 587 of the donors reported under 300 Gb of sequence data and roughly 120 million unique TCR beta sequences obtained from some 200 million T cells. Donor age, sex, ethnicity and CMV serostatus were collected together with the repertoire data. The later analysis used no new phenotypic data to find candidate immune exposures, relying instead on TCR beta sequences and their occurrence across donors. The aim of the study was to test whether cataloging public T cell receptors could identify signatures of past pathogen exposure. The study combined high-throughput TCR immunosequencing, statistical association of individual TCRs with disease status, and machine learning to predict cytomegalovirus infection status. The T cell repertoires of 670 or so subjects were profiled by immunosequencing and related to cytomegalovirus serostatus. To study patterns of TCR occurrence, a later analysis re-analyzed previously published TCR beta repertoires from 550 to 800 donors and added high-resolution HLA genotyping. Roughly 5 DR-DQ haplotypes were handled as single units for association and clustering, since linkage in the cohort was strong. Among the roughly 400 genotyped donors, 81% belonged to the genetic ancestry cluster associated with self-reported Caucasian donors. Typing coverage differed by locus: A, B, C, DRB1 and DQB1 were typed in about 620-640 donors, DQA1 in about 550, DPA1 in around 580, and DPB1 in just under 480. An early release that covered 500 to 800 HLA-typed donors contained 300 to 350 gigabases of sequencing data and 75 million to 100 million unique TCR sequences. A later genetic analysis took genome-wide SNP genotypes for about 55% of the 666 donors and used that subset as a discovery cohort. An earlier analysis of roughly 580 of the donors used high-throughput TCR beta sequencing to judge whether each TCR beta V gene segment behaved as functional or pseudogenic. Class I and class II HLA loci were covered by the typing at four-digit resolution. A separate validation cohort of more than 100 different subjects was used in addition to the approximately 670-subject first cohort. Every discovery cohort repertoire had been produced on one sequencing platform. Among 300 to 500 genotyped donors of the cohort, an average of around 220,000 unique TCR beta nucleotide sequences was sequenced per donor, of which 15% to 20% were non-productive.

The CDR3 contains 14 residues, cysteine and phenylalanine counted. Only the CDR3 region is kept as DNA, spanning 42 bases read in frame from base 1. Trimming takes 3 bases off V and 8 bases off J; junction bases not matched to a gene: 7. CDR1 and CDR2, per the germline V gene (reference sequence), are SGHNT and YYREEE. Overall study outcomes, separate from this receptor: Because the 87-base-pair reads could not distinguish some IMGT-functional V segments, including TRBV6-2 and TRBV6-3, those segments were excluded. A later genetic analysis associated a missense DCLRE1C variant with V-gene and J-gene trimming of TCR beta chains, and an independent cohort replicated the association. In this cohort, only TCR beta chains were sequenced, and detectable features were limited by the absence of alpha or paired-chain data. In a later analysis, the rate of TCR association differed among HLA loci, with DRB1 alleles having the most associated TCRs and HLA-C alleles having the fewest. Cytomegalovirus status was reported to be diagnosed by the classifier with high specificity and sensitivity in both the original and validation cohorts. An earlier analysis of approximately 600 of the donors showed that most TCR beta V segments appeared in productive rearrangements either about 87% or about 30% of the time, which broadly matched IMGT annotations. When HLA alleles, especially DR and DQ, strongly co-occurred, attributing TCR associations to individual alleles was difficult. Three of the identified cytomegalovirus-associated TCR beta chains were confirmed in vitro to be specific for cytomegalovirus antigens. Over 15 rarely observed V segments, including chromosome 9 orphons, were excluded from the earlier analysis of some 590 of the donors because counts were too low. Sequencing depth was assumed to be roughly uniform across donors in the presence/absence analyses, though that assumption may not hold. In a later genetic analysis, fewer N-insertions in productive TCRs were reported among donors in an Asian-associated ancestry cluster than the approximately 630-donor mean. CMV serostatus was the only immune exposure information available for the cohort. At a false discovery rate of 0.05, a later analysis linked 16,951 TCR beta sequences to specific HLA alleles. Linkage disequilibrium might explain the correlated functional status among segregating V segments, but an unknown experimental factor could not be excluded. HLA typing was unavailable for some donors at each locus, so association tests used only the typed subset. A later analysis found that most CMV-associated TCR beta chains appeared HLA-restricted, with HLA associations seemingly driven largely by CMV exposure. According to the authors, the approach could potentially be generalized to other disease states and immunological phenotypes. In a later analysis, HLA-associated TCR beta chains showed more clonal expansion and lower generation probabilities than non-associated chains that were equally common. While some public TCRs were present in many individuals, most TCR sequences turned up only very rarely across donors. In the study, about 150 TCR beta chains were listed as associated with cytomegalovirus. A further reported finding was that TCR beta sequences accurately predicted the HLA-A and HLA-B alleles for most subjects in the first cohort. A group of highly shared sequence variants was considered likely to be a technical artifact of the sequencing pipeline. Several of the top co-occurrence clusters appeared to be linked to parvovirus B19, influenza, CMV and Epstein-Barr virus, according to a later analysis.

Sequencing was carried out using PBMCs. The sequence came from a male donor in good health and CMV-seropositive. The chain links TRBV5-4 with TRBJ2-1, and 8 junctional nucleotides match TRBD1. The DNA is TGTGCCAGCAGCTCGAGGACAGGGAAGGATGAGCAGTTCTTC. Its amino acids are CASSSRTGKDEQFF.